This TCR beta chain appears in the sequencing data of a study of cytotoxic CD8 clonotypes in ibrutinib-treated CLL. Study-level information: Averaging across samples gave roughly 260,000 productive templates and about 94,000 productive rearrangements.

Assay: immunoSEQ multiplex PCR; the TCRdb copy retains only in-frame clones and omits some. The sample holds about 14,000 clones, about 60% seen once. V shed 1 base and J shed 4 bases, with 5 bases lying between them. Germline V gene lookup returns CDR1 LGHNA and CDR2 YNFKEQ. The length of the CDR3 is 13 residues. This clone was counted a few times. Genomic DNA (around 2 micrograms) was obtained from cryopreserved PBMCs for construction of TCR beta libraries. The chain recombines TRBV4-2 with TRBJ1-5, with D hard to call. This material consisted of PBMCs, taken before ibrutinib treatment. The clonotype comes from a human donor with chronic lymphocytic leukemia. The CDR3 bases are TGTGCCAGCAGCCAAGGCCAGAATCAGCCCCAGCATTTT. This encodes CASSQGQNQPQHF.